This T cell receptor (beta chain) was identified during a study of T-cell reconstitution after alpha-beta-depleted transplantation in children. Findings and limits, study-wide: T cells produced anew were the main source of T-cell counts and diversity one year after transplant. Several hundred expanded graft clones reportedly supplied alpha-beta T cells about two months after transplant.

This clonotype appeared many times. Its target is not known. Germline CDR1 reads LGHDT; CDR2 reads YNNKEL (reference sequence). V was pared by 4 bases and J by 3 bases, with 6 bases between. CDR3 length equals 12 residues. A TCRbeta library incorporating unique molecular identifiers was prepared. TCRdb itself ran the PCR reads through MiXCR, one entry per CDR3 protein. The data contain some 200,000 distinct CDR3 sequences, around 7.7% of them singletons. This TCR derives from a male patient between 2 and 10 years old who had a stem cell transplant for acute myeloid leukemia, so the T cells may come from the graft donor. J is TRBJ2-5 and V is TRBV3-1; no reliable D call. The starting material was PBMCs, mostly from graft donor cells, obtained 360 days after TCRalphabeta/CD19-depleted stem cell transplant. CDR3 nucleotides: TGTGCCAGCAGCCCGACTGAAGAGACCCAGTACTTC. The encoded protein is CASSPTEETQYF.